This TCR beta chain was sequenced during a study of cytomegalovirus exposure and HLA in healthy donors. Sequencing used immunoSEQ multiplex PCR; TCRdb keeps in-frame clones, though not all of them. The sample has about 250,000 clones, 87% seen once. Trimming removed 3 bases from V and 0 bases from J, with 15 bases in between. Per the germline V gene, CDR1 is MNHNS and CDR2 is SASEGT. The CDR3 runs to 16 residues. Regarding this clone: The antigen is undetermined.

Study conclusions and caveats: Researchers catalogued some 160 TCR beta chains as cytomegalovirus-associated. Despite most TCR sequences being rare, some public TCRs occurred in many donors. Reported results showed that the classifier diagnosed cytomegalovirus status with high specificity and sensitivity.

The sample comprised PBMCs. The receptor's source is a man aged 18 to 30 in good health and CMV-seropositive. The J gene is TRBJ2-7, the V gene TRBV6-1; D is possibly TRBD2 (6 bases). CDR3 protein: CASSDPGGFSSYEQYF. CDR3 coding DNA: TGTGCCAGCAGTGACCCCGGGGGATTCAGCTCCTACGAGCAGTACTTC.